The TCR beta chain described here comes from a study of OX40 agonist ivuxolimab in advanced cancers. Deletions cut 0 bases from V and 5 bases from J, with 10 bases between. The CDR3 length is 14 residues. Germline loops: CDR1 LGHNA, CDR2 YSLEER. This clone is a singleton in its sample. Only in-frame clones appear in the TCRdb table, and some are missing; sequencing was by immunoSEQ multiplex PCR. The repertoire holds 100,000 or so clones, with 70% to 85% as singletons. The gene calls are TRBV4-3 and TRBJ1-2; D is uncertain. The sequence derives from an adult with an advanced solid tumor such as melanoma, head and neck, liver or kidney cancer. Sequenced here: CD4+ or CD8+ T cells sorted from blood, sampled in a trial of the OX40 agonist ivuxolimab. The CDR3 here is CASSQETGRYGYTF. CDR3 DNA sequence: TGCGCCAGCAGCCAAGAGACGGGGAGGTATGGCTACACCTTC.